A single sample is the source of the 20 T cell receptor beta chains below, sequenced in a study of T cells in tuberculosis. TCRdb keeps only in-frame clones here, not all; method: immunoSEQ multiplex PCR. The table lists roughly 60,000 clones, around 81% of them singletons, with around 13% in the top ten. After thawing and overnight rest, PBMC were stained with GMM-loaded CD1B tetramer, viability dye and anti-CD3 for sorting. C32 glucose monomycolate from Rhodococcus equi was loaded onto the CD1B tetramers. Source material: CD1b-GMM tetramer-negative cells sorted from PBMCs. The source is an adult woman with latent tuberculosis.

The chain joins TRBV6-1 to TRBJ2-7; D gene unclear. The CDR3 is 16 residues long. Germline V CDR1 and CDR2: MNHNS, SASEGT. Deletions cut 3 bases from V and 3 bases from J, with 18 bases between. CDR3 sequence: CASSDSATSPFYEQYF. CDR3 DNA: TGTGCCAGCAGTGACAGCGCCACGTCGCCCTTCTACGAGCAGTACTTC.

This clone was observed once. This chain uses TRBV4-3 with TRBJ1-1; possibly TRBD1 for D (6 bases). Trimming pared 4 bases from V and 5 bases from J, leaving 11 bases between. This CDR3 contains 13 residues. CDR1 is LGHNA and CDR2 is YSLEER in the germline V gene. CDR3 in amino acids: CASSPQGRTEAFF. The CDR3 region has the DNA TGCGCCAGCAGCCCTCAGGGGCGAACTGAAGCTTTCTTT.

Here the CDR3 DNA reads TGTGCCAGCAGCTTAGGTGAGGCCGGGTCGAGAGGCGAGCAGTACTTC. Translation gives CASSLGEAGSRGEQYF. This chain connects TRBV11-2 to TRBJ2-7; D is uncertain. The CDR3 has 16 amino acids. Germline CDR1 SGHAT, CDR2 FQNNGV. The V gene lost 1 base and the J gene lost 6 bases, with 19 bases spanning the gap.

The genes are TRBV11-2 and TRBJ1-3; maybe TRBD1 (5 bases). CDR3 length: 16 amino acids. Germline CDR1 reads SGHAT; CDR2 reads FQNNGV. V gave up 5 bases and J gave up 2 bases, with 16 bases separating them. The CDR3 sequence: CASSPIRQGAGNTIYF. The DNA for the CDR3 is TGTGCCAGCAGCCCAATACGCCAGGGCGCTGGAAACACCATATATTTT.

This chain joins TRBV18 and TRBJ1-1; perhaps TRBD1 as D (6 bases). Germline CDR1 KGHSH, CDR2 LQKENI. The CDR3 covers 15 residues. V lost 3 bases and J 2 bases, leaving 13 bases between the germline ends. The CDR3 region is CASSPSGTLNTEAFF. CDR3 sequence (DNA): TGTGCCAGCTCACCCTCCGGGACACTAAACACTGAAGCTTTCTTT.

The chain has TRBV23-1 and TRBJ2-2, with TRBD1 as a possible D gene (8 bases). TRBV23-1 is an ORF; its function is uncertain. The CDR3 consists of 16 residues. Trimming left V 2 bases short and J 4 bases short, with 14 bases between. This CDR3 is CASSQGQGGGTGELFF. Here the CDR3 DNA reads TGCGCCAGCAGTCAAGGACAGGGCGGGGGCACCGGGGAGCTGTTTTTT.

This sequence joins TRBV19 and TRBJ2-6; no clear D gene. Trimming took 3 bases from V and 0 from J, leaving 6 bases between them. The CDR3 totals 15 residues. Per the germline V gene, CDR1 is LNHDA and CDR2 is SQIVND (reference sequence). The CDR3 spells CASSMSGSGANVLTF. The CDR3 bases are TGTGCCAGTAGTATGTCAGGCTCTGGGGCCAACGTCCTGACTTTC.

The gene calls are TRBV27 and TRBJ2-1, with 9 bases fitting TRBD1. CDR3 size: 16 residues. The germline V gene encodes CDR1 MNHEY and CDR2 SMNVEV (reference sequence). The junction had 11 bases not matched to a gene; V was cut back by 8 bases and J by 3 bases. CDR3 in DNA: TGTGCCAGCGGCCCAGGGGGGACAGGGTACTACAATGAGCAGTTCTTC. Encoded protein: CASGPGGTGYYNEQFF.

The chain recombines TRBV11-2 with TRBJ2-5, with 8 positions matching TRBD2. V lost 0 bases to trimming and J lost 5 bases; unmatched junction nucleotides: 8. There are 16 residues in the CDR3. Germline CDR1 SGHAT, CDR2 FQNNGV. CDR3 residues: CASSLDFREGHETQYF. The CDR3, as DNA: TGTGCCAGCAGCTTAGATTTCCGGGAGGGCCATGAGACCCAGTACTTC.

V usage is TRBV6-5 and J usage is TRBJ1-1; possible D gene TRBD1, 5 bases. This CDR3 has 14 residues. V lost 4 bases to trimming and J lost 6 bases, with 15 bases between them. The germline V gene encodes CDR1 MNHEY and CDR2 SVGAGI. The CDR3 DNA is TGTGCCAGCAGTTTAGACAGAAAAGGTCCTGAAGCTTTCTTT. Protein: CASSLDRKGPEAFF.

The chain links TRBV6-1 to TRBJ1-2; D gene uncertain. Trimming cost V 1 base and J 4 bases, with 10 bases left between them. The CDR3 is made up of 14 amino acids. CDR1 MNHNS and CDR2 SASEGT come from the germline V gene. The CDR3 reads CASSEGSAGYGYTF. CDR3 DNA: TGTGCCAGCAGTGAAGGGTCGGCAGGCTATGGCTACACCTTC.

The V call is TRBV11-2, the J call TRBJ1-3, with 8 bases aligning to TRBD1. The CDR3 has 14 residues. Germline V gene data show CDR1 as SGHAT and CDR2 as FQNNGV. The V gene end was trimmed by 6 bases and the J gene end by 2 bases; junction bases not matched to a gene: 3. The DNA for the CDR3 is TGTGCCAGCAGTACGACAGGGGCTGGAAACACCATATATTTT. Its translation: CASSTTGAGNTIYF. The entire variable domain, with the rest obtained from reference TRBV11-2 and TRBJ1-3, is as follows: EAGVAQSPRYKIIEKRQSVAFWCNPISGHATLYWYQQILGQGPKLLIQFQNNGVVDDSQLPKDRFSAERLKGVDSTLKIQPAKLEDSAVYLCASSTTGAGNTIYFGEGSWLTVV.

The rearrangement joins TRBV19 to TRBJ1-2; 9 nucleotides align to TRBD1. V gave up 5 bases and J gave up 6 bases; unmatched junction bases: 10. This CDR3 spans 15 amino acids. CDR1 and CDR2 (germline): LNHDA, SQIVND (reference sequence). CDR3: CASSGTGSVYHGYTF. For the CDR3, the DNA is TGTGCCAGTAGTGGGACAGGGTCGGTCTACCATGGCTACACCTTC.

The genes are TRBV7-8 and TRBJ1-4; D not resolved. CDR3 size: 14 residues. V was pared by 5 bases and J by 0 bases, with 7 bases between. Germline V CDR1 and CDR2: SGHVS, FQNEAQ. The CDR3 DNA reads TGTGCCAGCAGCATCAGGACAACTAATGAAAAACTGTTTTTT. Protein product: CASSIRTTNEKLFF.

V usage is TRBV19 and J usage is TRBJ1-5; 10 nucleotides align to TRBD1. The CDR3 is made up of 14 amino acids. The junction had 3 bases not matched to a gene; V was cut back by 4 bases and J by 6 bases. Germline-derived CDR1 and CDR2 are LNHDA and SQIVND (reference sequence). The CDR3 DNA reads TGTGCCAGTAGTAAGACAGGGGGCGGTCAGCCCCAGCATTTT. Translating gives CASSKTGGGQPQHF. Full variable domain (outside the CDR3, taken from reference TRBV19 and TRBJ1-5): DGGITQSPKYLFRKEGQNVTLSCEQNLNHDAMYWYRQDPGQGLRLIYYSQIVNDFQKGDIAEGYSVSREKKESFPLTVTSAQKNPTAFYLCASSKTGGGQPQHFGDGTRLSIL.

This chain uses TRBV5-1 with TRBJ1-1; TRBD1 aligns across 8 bases. The germline V gene encodes CDR1 SGHRS and CDR2 YFSETQ. The CDR3 runs 13 residues. V shed 4 bases and J 5 bases; nucleotides not matched to a gene: 4. CDR3 sequence (DNA): TGCGCCAGCAGCGCGGACAGGGATACTGAAGCTTTCTTT. Translating it yields CASSADRDTEAFF.

This clone was seen more than once but under ten times. This sequence joins TRBV4-3 and TRBJ1-2; 9 bases agree with TRBD1. V shed 0 bases, J shed 7 bases, and the junction held 6 bases outside the gene matches. CDR1 is LGHNA and CDR2 is YSLEER in the germline V gene. CDR3 length: 15 amino acids. DNA of the CDR3: TGCGCCAGCAGCCAAGATCGAGGGACAGGGCTTGGCTACACCTTC. This translates into CASSQDRGTGLGYTF.

The chain has TRBV27 and TRBJ1-2; tentative D call: TRBD1 (5 bases). V gave up 3 bases and J gave up 5 bases, with 10 bases separating them. CDR1 is MNHEY, CDR2 SMNVEV, per germline (reference sequence). This CDR3 contains 13 residues. CDR3 DNA: TGTGCCAGCAGTTTTAGGGGTCCATATGGCTACACCTTC. Encoded protein: CASSFRGPYGYTF.

In this sample, this clone turned up once. J is TRBJ2-7 and V is TRBV6-5; D possibly corresponds to TRBD1 (6 bases). V dropped 6 bases and J dropped 6 bases, with 9 bases sitting between them. The CDR3 extends over 11 amino acids. Germline V gene data show CDR1 as MNHEY and CDR2 as SVGAGI. CDR3 coding DNA: TGTGCCAGCAGACAGGGAATCGAGCAGTACTTC. It yields the protein CASRQGIEQYF.

The chain joins TRBV7-9 to TRBJ1-5; no firm D call. Between the trimmed V and J ends, which lost 3 bases and 4 bases, there was a span of 7 bases. This CDR3 is built from 13 residues. Germline CDR1 SEHNR, CDR2 FQNEAQ (reference sequence). CDR3 bases: TGTGCCAGCAGCTTTGGTGAGAATCAGCCCCAGCATTTT. This sequence encodes CASSFGENQPQHF.